This note documents a single T cell receptor (beta chain) sequence. The antigen is not known. The authors sorted CD4+ and CD8+ T cells from PBMCs. The data were taken from a study of CD8+ T cells in alopecia areata. The CDR3 runs 12 residues. Germline assignment: CDR1 SGHAT and CDR2 FQNNGV. The V and J ends lost 5 bases and 4 bases respectively, with 8 bases between them. Extracted RNA was reverse transcribed into cDNA, the sequencing template. Only in-frame clones appear in the TCRdb table, and some are missing; sequencing was by immunoSEQ multiplex PCR. The sample carries 150,000 to 200,000 clones, 50% to 65% recorded once. Overall study findings and caveats: Sequenced scalp T cells also include alphabeta T cells resident in normal skin. Compared with normal scalp, lesional scalp had higher clonality and more expanded CD8+ clones.

The rearrangement uses TRBV11-2 and TRBJ1-2; D not resolved. The sequence was obtained from a human donor in good health. Sequenced material: CD4+ T cells sorted from blood. The CDR3, as DNA: TGTGCCAGCAGCGACATACGCTATGGCTACACCTTC. It is translated as CASSDIRYGYTF.